The 16 T cell receptor beta chains given below trace back to one sample, sequenced in a study of cytomegalovirus exposure and HLA in healthy donors. 13 Jbeta primers and 60 Vbeta primers were used for the PCR. Assay: immunoSEQ multiplex PCR; the TCRdb copy retains only in-frame clones and omits some. The table lists around 110,000 clones, over 60% of them singletons. The sample taken for sequencing was PBMCs. Source of these receptors: a male donor in good health and CMV-seronegative.

V gene TRBV6-5 combines with J gene TRBJ2-7; a weak D match, TRBD2 (5 bases). Germline CDR1 is MNHEY and CDR2 is SVGAGI. This CDR3 has 13 residues. V was cut by 9 bases and J by 3 bases, with 15 bases left in between. The CDR3 here is CASSRGLYYEQYF. CDR3 DNA sequence: TGTGCCAGTTCCCGGGGTCTGTACTACGAGCAGTACTTC.

The chain employs TRBV10-3 and TRBJ2-1; tentative D call: TRBD2 (7 bases). Trimming shortened V by 8 bases and J by 7 bases, and 24 bases separated the two germline ends. Looked up from germline, CDR1 is ENHRY and CDR2 is SYGVKD. The CDR3 runs 16 residues. The DNA for the CDR3 is TGTGCCATCGGGGACACTGGGCGGGGGATTGAAAATGAGCAGTTCTTC. Translated, it gives CAIGDTGRGIENEQFF.

The chain uses TRBV21-1 and TRBJ2-7; no check of the table's D call, TRBD2, against the DNA was made. TRBV21-1 is a pseudogene. The length of the CDR3 is 15 residues. The CDR3 DNA is TGTGCCAGCAGCCCACTTCGACTGGTAACCTACGAGCAGTACTTC. It is translated as CASSPLRLVTYEQYF.

This clone was observed once. The V gene is TRBV5-6, the J gene TRBJ1-2; 10 nucleotides line up with TRBD1. CDR1 and CDR2 (germline): SGHDT, YYEEEE. The CDR3 has 16 residues. The ends lost 0 bases at V and 8 bases at J; junction bases unmatched: 10. The CDR3: CASSLGPDRGVQGYTF. In nucleotides, the CDR3 is TGTGCCAGCAGCTTGGGCCCGGACAGGGGGGTGCAGGGCTACACCTTC.

This clone was detected a few times. The chain joins TRBV6-4 to TRBJ2-3, with TRBD2 matching 9 bases. The CDR3 extends over 15 amino acids. The ends lost 6 bases at V and 0 bases at J; junction bases unmatched: 4. The germline gives CDR1 MRHNA, CDR2 SNTAGT. The CDR3 loop is CASRGLAGSTDTQYF. CDR3 DNA: TGTGCCAGCAGGGGGCTAGCGGGGAGCACAGATACGCAGTATTTT.

CDR3 in DNA: TGCGCCAGCAGCTTCCTGACAGGGTCTAATGAAAAACTGTTTTTT. Its protein is CASSFLTGSNEKLFF. The chain joins TRBV5-1 to TRBJ1-4; 7 bases line up with TRBD1. Germline lookup yields CDR1 SGHRS and CDR2 YFSETQ. The CDR3 is 15 residues long. Trimming at V came to 2 bases and at J to 3 bases, leaving 4 bases not matched to a gene.

V is TRBV13 and J is TRBJ2-4; tentative D call: TRBD1 (6 bases). V lost 5 bases, J lost 3 bases, and 14 bases lay in between. Germline V gene sequence: CDR1 PRHDT, CDR2 FYEKMQ (reference sequence). The CDR3 contains 15 residues. CDR3 bases: TGTGCCAGCAGCCCCCGGGACACCCTCAAAAACATTCAGTACTTC. Translated, it gives CASSPRDTLKNIQYF.

The chain couples TRBV27 to TRBJ1-2; 7 nucleotides line up with TRBD1. This CDR3 has 13 residues. V lost 2 bases and J lost 8; bases outside the gene matches: 5. The germline V gene encodes CDR1 MNHEY and CDR2 SMNVEV (reference sequence). The CDR3: CASSLRGLGGYTF. The CDR3 DNA reads TGTGCCAGCAGTTTAAGGGGGCTCGGGGGCTACACCTTC.

The chain combines TRBV6-5 with TRBJ1-2, with 7 bases aligning to TRBD1. Germline CDR1 MNHEY, CDR2 SVGAGI. J lost 4 bases, V lost 5 bases, and 10 bases had no gene match. This CDR3 has 15 residues. The chain's CDR3 is CASSRDREKGYGYTF. In DNA, the CDR3 is TGTGCCAGCAGTCGCGACAGGGAAAAGGGCTATGGCTACACCTTC.

The V call is TRBV5-6, the J call TRBJ1-1, with a tentative D call TRBD1 (5 bases). CDR1 is SGHDT, CDR2 YYEEEE, per germline. The CDR3 has 14 amino acids. V was cut by 3 bases and J by 8 bases, with 17 bases left in between. CDR3 DNA: TGTGCCAGCAGCTGGGGCGGGGGGACGGAAGAAGCTTTCTTT. Protein sequence: CASSWGGGTEEAFF.

The chain employs TRBV9 and TRBJ2-3, with D perhaps matching TRBD1 (6 bases). The CDR3 runs to 15 residues. From germline, CDR1 is SGDLS and CDR2 YYNGEE. V lost 6 bases, J lost 0 bases, and 14 bases lay in between. The CDR3, as DNA: TGTGCCAGCACAAGGGGGATCTCTAGCACAGATACGCAGTATTTT. Protein: CASTRGISSTDTQYF.

With respect to this clone: A junction boundary mismatches the germline segment, possibly from a read error. The chain combines TRBV10-3 with TRBJ1-2, with D unclear. The CDR3 runs to 15 residues. Per the germline V gene, CDR1 is ENHRY and CDR2 is SYGVKD. The CDR3: CAISEVQETNYVYTF. Here the CDR3 DNA reads TGTGCCATCAGTGAGGTGCAGGAGACTAACTATGTCTACACCTTC.

The rearrangement uses TRBV29-1 and TRBJ2-6, with D possibly matching TRBD2 (6 bases). Germline lookup yields CDR1 SQVTM and CDR2 ANQGSEA. The V gene lost 5 bases and the J gene lost 0 bases, with 11 bases spanning the gap. The CDR3 extends over 15 amino acids. CDR3 region: CSVREQSSGANVLTF. The CDR3 region has the DNA TGCAGCGTTCGGGAGCAAAGCTCTGGGGCCAACGTCCTGACTTTC.

The chain combines TRBV27 with TRBJ2-7, with D possibly matching TRBD2 (5 bases). This CDR3 contains 14 residues. Trimming removed 3 bases from V and 1 base from J, with 10 bases in between. Germline CDR1 reads MNHEY; CDR2 reads SMNVEV (reference sequence). CDR3 in amino acids: CASSFRGRSYEQYF. The CDR3 DNA reads as TGTGCCAGCAGTTTTCGAGGGAGATCCTACGAGCAGTACTTC.

This rearrangement joins TRBV5-4 to TRBJ2-7; 10 nucleotides align to TRBD1. The CDR3 contains 14 residues. Trimming cost V 4 bases and J 3 bases; bases outside gene matches: 4. Per the germline V gene, CDR1 is SGHNT and CDR2 is YYREEE (reference sequence). The CDR3 is CASSPGTGDYEQYF. The CDR3 DNA follows: TGTGCCAGCAGCCCAGGGACAGGGGACTACGAGCAGTACTTC.

This chain links TRBV18 with TRBJ2-2; 9 nucleotides match TRBD1. The CDR3 covers 15 residues. From germline, CDR1 is KGHSH and CDR2 LQKENI. V shed 5 bases, J shed 4 bases, and the junction held 5 bases outside the gene matches. CDR3 nucleotides: TGTGCCAGCTCATCCCGGGACAGGGCCACCGGGGAGCTGTTTTTT. Protein product: CASSSRDRATGELFF.